These T cell receptor beta chains were read from a single sample in a study of blood T cell repertoires in COVID-19. TCRdb's table, derived via immunoSEQ multiplex PCR, lists solely in-frame clones and lacks some. The top ten clones hold about 4.5% of a sample with about 220,000 clones, roughly 80% of them seen once. Sequences were obtained from peripheral blood. The receptor source for this set is a woman aged 70-85 years with acute or convalescent COVID-19. Each CDR3 is given with its conserved first and last residue. Each record gives: V gene, J gene, clone size, D gene, CDR3 length, CDR3 DNA, CDR3 protein. D genes are given only for firm matches. Part of the rows lack a size; the others show once, few, many or a class for expanded clones.

TRBV4-2	TRBJ2-3	.	TRBD1	17	TGTGCCAGCAGCCAAGAACTGGACAGGGCGAGCACAGATACGCAGTATTTT	CASSQELDRASTDTQYF
TRBV7-2	TRBJ1-4	.	.	13	TGTGCCAGCAGCTCGTTAGAATGGGAAAAACTGTTTTTT	CASSSLEWEKLFF
TRBV18	TRBJ2-7	.	.	13	TGTGCCAGCTCACCTGGGAGCTCCTACGAGCAGTACTTC	CASSPGSSYEQYF
TRBV3-1/TRBV3-2	TRBJ1-5	.	.	13	TGTGCCAGCAGCCAGGGCCTTAATCAGCCCCAGCATTTT	CASSQGLNQPQHF
TRBV6-1	TRBJ1-6	.	.	16	TGTGCCAGCAGTGACAGGCTGAGCCCCTATAATTCACCCCTCCACTTT	CASSDRLSPYNSPLHF
TRBV12-3/TRBV12-4	TRBJ2-5	.	.	13	TGTGCCAGCAGTTGGGAGGAAAAAGAGACCCAGTACTTC	CASSWEEKETQYF
TRBV27	TRBJ1-1	once	.	14	TGTGCCAGCAGTCGGGACGGGCGGGGGACTGAAGCTTTCTTT	CASSRDGRGTEAFF
TRBV5-1	TRBJ1-1	.	.	15	TGCGCCAGCAGCCCCGACAGTTTCTTGAACACTGAAGCTTTCTTT	CASSPDSFLNTEAFF
TRBV3-1/TRBV3-2	TRBJ1-2	.	.	15	TGTGCCAGCAGCCTATCTGCTCAGCGAACCCACGGCTACACCTTC	CASSLSAQRTHGYTF
TRBV4-2	TRBJ2-7	.	.	13	TGTGCCAGCAGCCAACGAAACAGCTACGAGCAGTACTTC	CASSQRNSYEQYF
TRBV5-3	TRBJ1-1	.	.	16	TGTGCCAGAAGCAAACTTGGGCGATCAAGCAGCACTGAAGCTTTCTTT	CARSKLGRSSSTEAFF
TRBV6-5	TRBJ1-6	few	TRBD1	14	TGTGCCAGCAGTTACACAGGGGGTAATTCACCCCTCCACTTT	CASSYTGGNSPLHF
TRBV30	TRBJ1-5	.	.	14	TGTGCCTGGAGCCTCGGGACTTTCAATCAGCCCCAGCATTTT	CAWSLGTFNQPQHF
TRBV16	TRBJ1-1	.	.	13	TGTGCCAGCAGCCAACTTCGGACAGATGAAGCTTTCTTT	CASSQLRTDEAFF
TRBV11-2	TRBJ1-1	.	.	11	TGTGCCAGCAGCTCCTATACTGAAGCTTTCTTT	CASSSYTEAFF
TRBV27	TRBJ1-4	few	.	15	TGTGCCAGCAGGTCCGGGACAACAACTAATGAAAAACTGTTTTTT	CASRSGTTTNEKLFF
TRBV7-9	TRBJ1-1	.	TRBD1	14	TGTGCCAGCAGCCGACAGGGGATGAACACTGAAGCTTTCTTT	CASSRQGMNTEAFF
TRBV19	TRBJ1-5	.	TRBD1	15	TGTGCCAGTATAGGTATGGGACAGGGAAATCAGCCCCAGCATTTT	CASIGMGQGNQPQHF
TRBV28	TRBJ2-2	.	.	16	TGTGCCAGCAGTTTAGTGGGGGCGAGGAAAACCGGGGAGCTGTTTTTT	CASSLVGARKTGELFF
TRBV11-3	TRBJ2-3	few	TRBD2	15	TGTGCCAGCAGCTTAACCGGGGGGAGCACAGATACGCAGTATTTT	CASSLTGGSTDTQYF
TRBV27	TRBJ2-7	once	TRBD2	16	TGTGCCAGCAGGGGACTAGCGGGGGGTAACGCCTACGAGCAGTACTTC	CASRGLAGGNAYEQYF
TRBV7-2	TRBJ1-1	.	.	14	TGTGCCAGCAGCTTACAAGACAGAAAAAGTACGGCTTTCTTT	CASSLQDRKSTAFF
TRBV27	TRBJ1-4	.	.	14	TGTGCCAGCAGAAGGACAGCAACTAATGAAAAACTGTTTTTT	CASRRTATNEKLFF
TRBV6-5	TRBJ2-2	.	TRBD1	15	TGTGCCAGCGGGGACAGGGCGGGGAACACCGGGGAGCTGTTTTTT	CASGDRAGNTGELFF
TRBV7-2	TRBJ1-1	.	.	14	TGTGCCAGCAGCCCCGCTACAGGGAACACTGAAGCTTTCTTT	CASSPATGNTEAFF
TRBV18	TRBJ2-7	.	.	15	TGTGCCAGCTCACCAGGAGCAGGGAAATCGTACGAGCAGTACTTC	CASSPGAGKSYEQYF
TRBV7-2	TRBJ2-2	few	.	14	TGTGCCAGCAGCTTCACAGAGAACACCGGGGAGCTGTTTTTT	CASSFTENTGELFF
TRBV27	TRBJ2-5	.	.	13	TGTGCCAGCAGGGACACCCTCGGAGAGACCCAGTACTTC	CASRDTLGETQYF
TRBV29-1	TRBJ2-7	.	.	12	TGCAGCGTTGAGGGGGCCGGTTACGAGCAGTACTTC	CSVEGAGYEQYF
TRBV4-1	TRBJ1-4	.	.	14	TGCGCCAGCAGCCAATCTACGGTGGTTGAAAAACTGTTTTTT	CASSQSTVVEKLFF
TRBV4-1	TRBJ1-4	.	TRBD1	16	TGCGCCAGCAGCCAGGAAGGACAGGGGGCGCGGGAAAAACTGTTTTTT	CASSQEGQGAREKLFF
TRBV18	TRBJ2-7	few	.	14	TGTGCCAGCTCGACTTTCGGACAGAACTACGAGCAGTACTTC	CASSTFGQNYEQYF
TRBV6-5	TRBJ2-7	.	.	13	TGTGCCAGCAGTTACCTTGGCTCCCACGAGCAGTACTTC	CASSYLGSHEQYF
TRBV7-2	TRBJ2-2	few	.	16	TGTGCCAGCAGCTTAGTCCCGAGTGGTCGCACCGGGGAGCTGTTTTTT	CASSLVPSGRTGELFF
TRBV6-2/TRBV6-3	TRBJ1-2	.	.	18	TGTGCCAGCAGTTACTCGGCAGGACACTTAAGTGATGAACGCGGCTACACCTTC	CASSYSAGHLSDERGYTF
TRBV7-2	TRBJ1-6	once	.	15	TGTGCCAGCAGCTTAGCTGGGGGGGTGGATTCACCCCTCCACTTT	CASSLAGGVDSPLHF
TRBV6-2/TRBV6-3	TRBJ2-1	.	.	13	TGTGCCAGCAGTTTACCCGTACTAAATGAGCAGTTCTTC	CASSLPVLNEQFF
TRBV2	TRBJ1-4	.	TRBD1	14	TGTGCCAGCAGTGAATGGGACAGATACGAAAAACTGTTTTTT	CASSEWDRYEKLFF
TRBV7-2	TRBJ1-4	.	TRBD1	14	TGTGCCAGCAGCACGGGACAGGGAAATGAAAAACTGTTTTTT	CASSTGQGNEKLFF
TRBV28	TRBJ1-3	.	TRBD1	15	TGTGCCAGCAGTATACAGGGGGCTGTTGGAAACACCATATATTTT	CASSIQGAVGNTIYF
TRBV19	TRBJ1-2	many	.	14	TGTGCCAGTAGCCCCAGGGGAATTAACTATGGCTACACCTTC	CASSPRGINYGYTF
TRBV6-5	TRBJ1-2	few	TRBD1	15	TGTGCCAGCAGTTACTCAAGACAGGGCAACTATGGCTACACCTTC	CASSYSRQGNYGYTF
TRBV12-3/TRBV12-4	TRBJ1-1	.	TRBD1	13	TGTGCCAGCAGTTTTAACAGGGGCACTGAAGCTTTCTTT	CASSFNRGTEAFF
TRBV9	TRBJ2-1	.	TRBD1	17	TGTGCCAGCAGCGCACTCCCCGGGACAGGGGGACACAATGAGCAGTTCTTC	CASSALPGTGGHNEQFF
TRBV29-1	TRBJ2-5	.	.	13	TGCAGCGTCTCCCCGGGACATCGAGAGACCCAGTACTTC	CSVSPGHRETQYF
TRBV11-2	TRBJ2-5	.	.	14	TGTGCCAGCAGCCCAACGACAGCCCAAGAGACCCAGTACTTC	CASSPTTAQETQYF
TRBV7-2	TRBJ1-5	.	TRBD1	16	TGTGCCAGCAGCTTAGCCGGGACAGGGGGCGAACAGCCCCAGCATTTT	CASSLAGTGGEQPQHF
TRBV19	TRBJ1-5	.	TRBD1	18	TGTGCCAGTAGTATCCTAGGACAGGGGGCGCGAAGGTATCAGCCCCAGCATTTT	CASSILGQGARRYQPQHF
TRBV7-8	TRBJ2-7	.	.	13	TGTGCCAGCAGCTGGGGGGAGCGCTACGAGCAGTACTTC	CASSWGERYEQYF